This T cell receptor (beta chain) was documented in a study of cytomegalovirus exposure and HLA in healthy donors (dated by TCRdb to the late 2010s). Regarding the research as a whole: An earlier analysis of several hundred of the donors reported approximately 300 Gb of sequence data and 117 million unique TCR beta sequences obtained from approximately 180 million T cells. About 300 gigabases of sequencing data and tens of millions of unique TCR sequences were included in an early release covering around 600 HLA-typed donors. Among the roughly 430 genotyped donors, about 85% belonged to the genetic ancestry cluster associated with self-reported Caucasian donors. The study aimed to test whether cataloging public T cell receptors could reveal signatures of past pathogen exposure. The T cell repertoires of some 700 subjects were profiled by immunosequencing and related to cytomegalovirus serostatus. A separate validation cohort of 100 to 150 different subjects was used in addition to the roughly 700-subject first cohort. To predict cytomegalovirus infection status, the study combined high-throughput TCR immunosequencing, statistical association of individual TCRs with disease status, and machine learning. A later analysis re-analyzed previously published TCR beta repertoires from 660 or so donors and added high-resolution HLA genotyping to study TCR occurrence patterns. The later analysis used no new phenotypic data to find candidate immune exposures, relying instead on TCR beta sequences and their occurrence across donors. An earlier analysis of 587 of the donors used high-throughput TCR beta sequencing to judge whether each TCR beta V gene segment behaved as functional or pseudogenic. Donor age, sex, ethnicity and CMV serostatus were compiled alongside the repertoire data. Genome-wide SNP genotypes for about 65% of the roughly 670 donors were used in a later genetic analysis, which treated that subset as a discovery cohort. Every repertoire in the discovery cohort had been generated on one and the same sequencing platform. HLA typing covered class I and class II loci at four-digit resolution. The number of typed donors differed by locus: about 629-630 for A, B, C, DRB1 and DQB1; 500 to 550 for DQA1; 606 for DPA1; and about 470 for DPB1. Roughly 5 DR-DQ haplotypes were handled as single units for association and clustering, since linkage in the cohort was strong. Among some 410 genotyped donors of the cohort, an average of roughly 240,000 unique TCR beta nucleotide sequences were sequenced per donor, roughly 20% of them non-productive.

Study-wide findings and limitations: Compared with equally common non-associated chains, HLA-associated TCR beta chains in a later analysis were more clonally expanded and had lower generation probabilities. Roughly uniform sequencing depth across donors was assumed in presence/absence analyses, although this assumption may not hold. Compared with the roughly 720-donor mean, donors in an Asian-associated ancestry cluster had fewer N-insertions in productive TCRs, according to a later genetic analysis. In vitro tests confirmed that a few of the cytomegalovirus-associated TCR beta chains recognize cytomegalovirus antigens. In this cohort, only TCR beta chains were sequenced, and detectable features were limited by the absence of alpha or paired-chain data. In the study, around 150 TCR beta chains were listed as associated with cytomegalovirus. Because the 87-base-pair reads could not distinguish some IMGT-functional V segments, including TRBV6-2 and TRBV6-3, those segments were excluded. A later genetic analysis associated a missense DCLRE1C variant with V-gene and J-gene trimming of TCR beta chains, and an independent cohort replicated the association. Because some donors lacked HLA typing at each locus, the association tests relied only on the typed subset. Across donors, most TCR sequences were observed very rarely, whereas some public TCRs were present in many individuals. A later analysis found that TCR association rates varied across HLA loci, with DRB1 alleles showing the most associated TCRs and HLA-C alleles the fewest. When HLA alleles, especially DR and DQ, strongly co-occurred, TCR associations were difficult to assign to individual alleles. Seventeen rarely observed V segments, including chromosome 9 orphons, were excluded from the earlier analysis of about 500 of the donors because counts were too low. An earlier analysis of roughly 570 of the donors showed that most TCR beta V segments appeared in productive rearrangements either about 87% or about 30% of the time, which broadly matched IMGT annotations. In a later analysis, several top co-occurrence clusters were reported to appear linked to parvovirus B19, influenza, CMV and Epstein-Barr virus. CMV serostatus was the only immune exposure information available for the cohort. A later analysis associated 17,000 or so TCR beta sequences with specific HLA alleles at a false discovery rate of 0.05. Most CMV-associated TCR beta chains appeared to be HLA-restricted in a later analysis, and the HLA associations seemed to be driven largely by CMV exposure. A further reported finding was that TCR beta sequences accurately predicted the HLA-A and HLA-B alleles for most subjects in the first cohort. The authors suggested that the approach could potentially be extended to other disease states and immunological phenotypes. In both the original and validation cohorts, the classifier was reported to diagnose cytomegalovirus status with high specificity and sensitivity. A cluster of highly shared sequence variants was judged likely to be a technical artifact of the sequencing pipeline. Correlated functional status among segregating V segments might be attributable to linkage disequilibrium, but an unknown experimental factor could not be ruled out.

The cohort was made up of under 800 healthy bone marrow donors. At the time of sampling, all cohort members were nominally healthy, though unrecorded immune exposures were likely present. The donor was CMV seropositive and belonged to the group of a few hundred seropositive cohort members. A peripheral blood sample was collected from each donor, and TCR beta sequencing was performed on peripheral blood mononuclear cells. Genomic DNA extraction from the blood cell samples was performed with the Qiagen DNeasy Blood Extraction Kit. CDR1 and CDR2, per the germline V gene, are SGHTA and FQGNSA. The CDR3 starts with the cysteine, ends with the phenylalanine, and has 18 residues. CDR3 DNA only is kept here, 54 bases in frame from base 1. Ends trimmed: V by 3 bases, J by 4 bases; bases unmatched to a gene: 12. Receptors were amplified or captured by the immunoSEQ multiplex PCR assay. The multiplex PCR relied on a mix of 60 forward primers for TCR Vbeta segments and 13 reverse primers for TCR Jbeta segments. The CDR3 region of rearranged TCR beta genes was amplified from genomic DNA with a multiplex PCR assay. On the Illumina HiSeq System, the amplified TCR beta libraries were sequenced as 87-base-pair reads. The published analysis was carried out like this. A later analysis counted approximately 84 million unique TCR beta chains across the 666 repertoires, and 9.5 million to 11 million of these chains were shared by at least two donors. A nearest-neighbor algorithm error-corrected the raw reads and collapsed the reads into unique sequences, merging closely related sequences to remove PCR and sequencing errors. Alignment of CDR3 sequences to IMGT reference sequences was used to assign V, D and J gene segments. For a sequence to be retained, at least a six-nucleotide match to both a V gene segment and a J gene segment was required. A rearrangement was called productive if the CDR3 had no stop codons and remained in frame with V and J, and every other rearrangement was called non-productive. Following IMGT convention, CDR3 was defined as the stretch from the second conserved V-encoded cysteine to the conserved J-encoded phenylalanine. Sequences without an unambiguous match to a single V gene segment were excluded from the earlier analysis of 450 to 650 of the donors. In an earlier analysis of some 590 of the donors, a V segment was called functional when productive rearrangements were above 56.7%, and segregating when the standard deviation between donors exceeded 5%. A statistical classification framework was built for diagnosing cytomegalovirus status from the catalog of TCR beta chain sequences. V and J gene assignment, in a later analysis, came from comparing TCR nucleotide sequences with IMGT/GENE-DB human TR gene sequences. In a later analysis, CDR3 sequences and most-parsimonious VDJ recombination scenarios were assigned using the TCRdist pipeline. In a later analysis, each TCR beta chain was defined by its CDR3 amino acid sequence together with its V-gene family, and reads lacking a unique V-gene family were excluded. In a later analysis, around 650 highly shared, low-generation-probability nucleotide sequences were removed to address suspected cross-contamination and a sequencing artifact. A later analysis calculated a clonal expansion index for each public chain from normalized within-repertoire ranks of inferred template counts. Generation probabilities in a later analysis came from a VDJ recombination model fitted to out-of-frame rearrangements, and those results were checked against IGoR. In a later analysis, hypergeometric tests were used to score TCR-TCR, TCR-HLA and TCR-CMV co-occurrence, with a repertoire-size bias correction applied to TCR pairs. False discovery rates were estimated in a later analysis by permuting HLA or CMV assignments 20 times. A later analysis grouped co-occurring TCRs with DBSCAN, adding TCRdist sequence similarity when clustering within HLA-allele-positive subsets. For co-occurrence clustering, repertoires with fewer than 30,000 or more than 120,000 public chains were excluded, along with five or six repertoires with anomalous nucleotide sharing. This is the immuneACCESS table as TCRdb keeps it, with only in-frame sequences that have V and J called. A part of the clones is gone; compared with another copy, unresolved V genes explain less than half, and the rest is unexplained. Clone size and V and J calls were adopted from that table, with D and trimming inferred from the DNA. The sample contains some 180,000 clones, roughly 85% of them found a single time. About 2.5% of the sample is in the top ten clones.

This clone is a singleton in its sample. The clone's antigen remains unknown. No much larger clonotype is one base removed from it; base qualities were not supplied. The sequence came from a man aged 25 to 40 in good health and CMV-seropositive. The rearrangement combines TRBV7-2 with TRBJ1-1; 12 of the junction bases match TRBD1. Specimen: PBMCs. The CDR3 amino acid sequence is: CASSFVTGTGGSITEAFF. The sequenced DNA: TGTGCCAGCAGCTTCGTCACCGGGACAGGGGGCTCGATCACTGAAGCTTTCTTT. Here the CDR3 is joined to the reference TRBV7-2 and TRBJ1-1 genes, and the full variable domain is: GAGVSQSPSNKVTEKGKDVELRCDPISGHTALYWYRQSLGQGLEFLIYFQGNSAPDKSGLPSDRFSAERTGGSVSTLTIQRTQQEDSAVYLCASSFVTGTGGSITEAFFGQGTRLTVV.